The entry below gives a single T cell receptor beta chain sequence along with its context. Its antigen is as yet unknown. These data come from a study of cytomegalovirus exposure and HLA in healthy donors. General observations from the study: Owing to their indistinguishability, certain V segments, notably TRBV6-2 and TRBV6-3, were excluded. The authors later found most CMV-associated TCR beta chains appeared HLA-restricted.

With 60 Vbeta and 13 Jbeta primers, the PCR was carried out. The method was immunoSEQ multiplex PCR; TCRdb's version includes in-frame clones alone and lacks a portion of them. The sample lists 150,000 to 200,000 clones; around 83% were seen once. Sampled while nominally healthy, donors likely had unrecorded immune exposures. The length of the CDR3 is 15 residues. Deletions cut 0 bases from V and 3 bases from J, with 11 bases between. Germline CDR1 and CDR2: LNHNV and YYDKDF (reference sequence). The chain links TRBV15 to TRBJ2-5; D ambiguous. This clonotype originated in a young man in good health and CMV-seropositive. The sample taken for sequencing was PBMCs. The CDR3 coding sequence is TGTGCCACCAGCAGAGAGAGGTCAGCAAAAGAGACCCAGTACTTC. Protein sequence: CATSRERSAKETQYF.